The text below deals with one T cell receptor beta chain. Germline CDR1 is LGHDT and CDR2 is YNNKEL (reference sequence). This CDR3 has 17 residues. V dropped 1 base and J dropped 11 bases, with 21 bases sitting between them. The protocol was immunoSEQ multiplex PCR, while the TCRdb copy is restricted to in-frame clones and leaves out a portion. The data show about 110,000 clones, with almost 85% seen just once and roughly 6.5% held by the top ten. This specimen comes from a study of control samples from healthy donors and cancer patients. The J gene is TRBJ1-6, the V gene TRBV3-1 (or the pseudogene TRBV3-2), with a weak D call TRBD1 (5 bases). The TCR sequence derives from a man younger than 35 in good health. Sequencing used blood. The CDR3 DNA follows: TGTGCCAGCAGCCAAGTAAAAATTGGGGCCTACCTCCCACCCCTCCACTTT. As protein: CASSQVKIGAYLPPLHF.